The following is a T cell receptor beta chain sequence with its context. Its target antigen remains unknown. No clone much larger than this one lies a single base away; base qualities are absent. The CDR3 measures 15 amino acids from cysteine to phenylalanine. Just CDR3 DNA is preserved here, 45 bases in frame from base 1. Via the germline V gene, CDR1 is SGDLS and CDR2 YYNGEE. Ends trimmed: V by 0 bases, J by 3 bases; bases unmatched to a gene: 2. Separate from the roughly 650-subject first cohort, the validation cohort of about 110 subjects was the group to which the donors belonged. Preparation of the library involved the immunoSEQ multiplex PCR assay. The paper's data handling went like this. A statistical classification framework was built to diagnose cytomegalovirus status from the catalog of TCR beta chain sequences. TCRdb stores this immuneACCESS table with in-frame sequences only. Part of the clones is absent; in the studies checked, under half of the shortfall reflects unresolved V genes, and no reason is known for the rest. The D gene and trimming were derived from the DNA, and the V and J assignments and clone size from that table. The sample records fewer than 130,000 clones, roughly nine tenths of which are singletons. Under 2% of the sample lies in the top ten.

The sample originates from a study of cytomegalovirus exposure and HLA in healthy donors (dated by TCRdb to the late 2010s). About the investigation overall: According to a later analysis, the roughly 130 validation repertoires were produced on the same platform as the 666 repertoires of the first cohort. The study was designed to test whether signatures of past pathogen exposure could be identified by cataloging public T cell receptors. In addition to the first cohort of roughly 670 subjects, a separate validation cohort of approximately 120 different subjects was used. The study combined high-throughput TCR immunosequencing, statistical association of individual TCRs with disease status, and machine learning to predict cytomegalovirus infection status. Results the study describes overall, beyond this receptor: In both the original and validation cohorts, the classifier was reported to diagnose cytomegalovirus status with high specificity and sensitivity. All 130 or so repertoires were used to score co-occurrence in the validation cohort in a later analysis, because that analysis had no HLA typing for the cohort. Most TCR sequences were observed very rarely across donors, whereas some public TCRs were present in many individuals. In vitro tests confirmed that a few of the cytomegalovirus-associated TCR beta chains recognize cytomegalovirus antigens. In a later analysis, TCRs clustered in the first cohort were found to also tend to co-occur in the approximately 120 validation repertoires, with 94% of cluster scores above 0. The study gave a list of 150 to 200 TCR beta chains associated with cytomegalovirus. The authors suggested that the approach could potentially be generalized to other disease states and immunological phenotypes.

Sequenced: PBMCs. The chain employs TRBV9 and TRBJ2-1, and TRBD1 matches 8 of the central bases. This sequence was found in a woman aged 18-35 years in good health and CMV-seronegative. CDR3 reads: CASSVAGGLYNEQFF. The bases are TGTGCCAGCAGCGTAGCAGGGGGCCTCTACAATGAGCAGTTCTTC.